This TCR beta chain was retrieved from a study of OX40 agonist ivuxolimab in advanced cancers. Study information: Clinicians treated patients with ivuxolimab, an agonistic anti-OX40 (CD134) antibody. Participants averaged approximately 61 years of age (range roughly 23 to 80) and were 82.7% male. The eligibility criteria allowed prior anti-PD-1, anti-PD-L1 or anti-CTLA-4 therapy, and 40% had some.

Data came from immunoSEQ multiplex PCR; TCRdb stores just in-frame clones and leaves some out. Among about 26,000 clones listed, around 84% were seen once. Patients who had autoimmune disease history or got systemic immunosuppression were left out. In germline, CDR1 is SGDLS, CDR2 YYNGEE. Trimming cost V 6 bases and J 6 bases; bases outside gene matches: 12. The length of the CDR3 is 16 residues. The TCR comes from an adult with an advanced solid tumor such as melanoma, head and neck, liver or kidney cancer. Sequencing was performed on CD4+ or CD8+ T cells sorted from blood, taken in a trial of the OX40 agonist ivuxolimab. The chain uses TRBV9 and TRBJ2-2, with 9 bases that match TRBD1. DNA of the CDR3: TGTGCCAGCACCCAGGGGGGACAGGGTGACGCCGGGGAGCTGTTTTTT. This translates into CASTQGGQGDAGELFF.